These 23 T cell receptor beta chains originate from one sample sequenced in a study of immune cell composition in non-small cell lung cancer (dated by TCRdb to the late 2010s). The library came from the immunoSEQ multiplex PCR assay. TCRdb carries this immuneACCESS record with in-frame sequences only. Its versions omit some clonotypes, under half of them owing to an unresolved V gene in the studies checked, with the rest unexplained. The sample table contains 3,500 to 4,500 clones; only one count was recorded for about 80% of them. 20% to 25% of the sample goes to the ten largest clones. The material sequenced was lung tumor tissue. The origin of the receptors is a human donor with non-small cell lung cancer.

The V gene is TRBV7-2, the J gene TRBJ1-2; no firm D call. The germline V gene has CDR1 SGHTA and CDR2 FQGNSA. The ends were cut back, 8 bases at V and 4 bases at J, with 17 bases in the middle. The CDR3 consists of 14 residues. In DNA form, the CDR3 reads TGTGCCAGCTCCTCGGGCGGAGAATTCTATGGCTACACCTTC. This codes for CASSSGGEFYGYTF.

The CDR3 DNA follows: TGTGCCAGCAGCTCAAGCCCTAGAAATCCTTCCTACGAGCAGTACTTC. As protein: CASSSSPRNPSYEQYF. V gene TRBV7-9 combines with J gene TRBJ2-7, with no clear D. The V end lost 4 bases, the J end lost 1 base, and 17 bases lay between the germline ends. This CDR3 region has 16 residues. Germline V lookup: CDR1 SEHNR, CDR2 FQNEAQ (reference sequence).

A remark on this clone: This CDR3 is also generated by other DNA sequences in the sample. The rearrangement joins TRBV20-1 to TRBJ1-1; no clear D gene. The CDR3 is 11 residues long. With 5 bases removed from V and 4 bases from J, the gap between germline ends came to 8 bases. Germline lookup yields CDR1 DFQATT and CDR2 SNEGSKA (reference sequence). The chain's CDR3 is CSARWATEAFF. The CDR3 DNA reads TGCAGTGCTCGATGGGCCACTGAAGCTTTCTTT.

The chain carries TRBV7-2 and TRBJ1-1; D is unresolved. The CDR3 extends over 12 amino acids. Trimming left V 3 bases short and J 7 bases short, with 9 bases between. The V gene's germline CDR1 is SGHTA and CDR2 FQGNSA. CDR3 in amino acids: CASSLSPYEAFF. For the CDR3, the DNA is TGTGCCAGCAGCTTGTCGCCCTATGAAGCTTTCTTT. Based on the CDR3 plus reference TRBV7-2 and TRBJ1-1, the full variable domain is GAGVSQSPSNKVTEKGKDVELRCDPISGHTALYWYRQSLGQGLEFLIYFQGNSAPDKSGLPSDRFSAERTGGSVSTLTIQRTQQEDSAVYLCASSLSPYEAFFGQGTRLTVV.

The CDR3 loop is CASSLVIAVNEQFF. In DNA form, the CDR3 reads TGTGCCAGTAGTCTAGTAATAGCCGTCAATGAGCAGTTCTTC. The V gene is TRBV19, the J gene TRBJ2-1; no clear D. The CDR3 loop spans 14 amino acids. Germline CDR1 LNHDA, CDR2 SQIVND (reference sequence). V gave up 5 bases and J gave up 6 bases, with 14 bases separating them.

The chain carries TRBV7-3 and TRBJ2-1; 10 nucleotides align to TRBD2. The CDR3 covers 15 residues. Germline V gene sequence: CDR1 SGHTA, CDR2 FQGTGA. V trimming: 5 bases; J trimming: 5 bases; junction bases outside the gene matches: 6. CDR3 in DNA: TGTGCCAGCAGCCCCCTAGCGGGAGTTCACAATGAGCAGTTCTTC. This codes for CASSPLAGVHNEQFF.

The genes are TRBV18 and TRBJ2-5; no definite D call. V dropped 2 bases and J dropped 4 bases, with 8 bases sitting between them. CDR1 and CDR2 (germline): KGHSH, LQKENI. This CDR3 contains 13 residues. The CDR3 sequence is CASSPIFRETQYF. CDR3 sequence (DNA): TGTGCCAGCTCACCAATATTTCGAGAGACCCAGTACTTC.

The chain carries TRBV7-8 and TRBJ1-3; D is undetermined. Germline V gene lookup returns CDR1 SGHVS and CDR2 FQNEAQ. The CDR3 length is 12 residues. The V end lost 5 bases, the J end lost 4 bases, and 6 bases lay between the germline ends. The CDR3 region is CASSLLGNTIYF. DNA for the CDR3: TGTGCCAGCAGCCTACTAGGAAACACCATATATTTT.

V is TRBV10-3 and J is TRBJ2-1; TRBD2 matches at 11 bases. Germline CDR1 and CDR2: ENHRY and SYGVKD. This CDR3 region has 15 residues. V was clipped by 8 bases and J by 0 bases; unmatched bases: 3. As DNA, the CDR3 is TGTGCCATCGGGACTAGCGGCCTCTCCTACAATGAGCAGTTCTTC. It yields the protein CAIGTSGLSYNEQFF.

The CDR3 sequence is CASSFRWLQTYNEQFF. CDR3 bases: TGTGCCAGCAGCTTTCGTTGGTTGCAAACCTACAATGAGCAGTTCTTC. The chain employs TRBV7-2 and TRBJ2-1; no clear D gene. The CDR3 is 16 residues long. Deletions cut 3 bases from V and 2 bases from J, with 14 bases between. Germline V gene data show CDR1 as SGHTA and CDR2 as FQGNSA.

The CDR3 bases are TGTGCCAGCAGCTACACTGGACAGGGCTACGAGCAGTACTTC. Translating gives CASSYTGQGYEQYF. The chain combines TRBV9 with TRBJ2-7; 8 bases align to TRBD1. V shed 4 bases and J 3 bases; nucleotides not matched to a gene: 6. This CDR3 region has 14 residues. The germline V gene has CDR1 SGDLS and CDR2 YYNGEE.

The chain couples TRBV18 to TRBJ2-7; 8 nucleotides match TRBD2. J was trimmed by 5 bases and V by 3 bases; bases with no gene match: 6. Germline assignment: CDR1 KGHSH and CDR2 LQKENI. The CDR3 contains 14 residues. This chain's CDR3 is CASSPTGGPHEQYF. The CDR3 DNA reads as TGTGCCAGCTCACCCACGGGGGGGCCGCACGAGCAGTACTTC.

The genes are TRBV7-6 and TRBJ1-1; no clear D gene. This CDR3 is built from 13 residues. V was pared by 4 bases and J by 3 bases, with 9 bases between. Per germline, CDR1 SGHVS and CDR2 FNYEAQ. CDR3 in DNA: TGTGCCAGCAGCTCTAAAGGCTACACTGAAGCTTTCTTT. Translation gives CASSSKGYTEAFF.

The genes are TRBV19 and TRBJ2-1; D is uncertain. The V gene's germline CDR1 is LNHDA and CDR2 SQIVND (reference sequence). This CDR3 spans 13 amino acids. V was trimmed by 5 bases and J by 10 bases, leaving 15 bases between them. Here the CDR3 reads CASSRTGPWEQFF. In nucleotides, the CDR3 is TGTGCCAGTAGTCGGACCGGGCCGTGGGAGCAGTTCTTC.

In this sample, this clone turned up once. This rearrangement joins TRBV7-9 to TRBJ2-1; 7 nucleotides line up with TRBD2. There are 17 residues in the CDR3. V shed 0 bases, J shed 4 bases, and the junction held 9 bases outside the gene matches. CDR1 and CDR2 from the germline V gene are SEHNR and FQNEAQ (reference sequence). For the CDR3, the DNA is TGTGCCAGCAGCTTAGCGGGACTACCCAGTCGATACAATGAGCAGTTCTTC. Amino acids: CASSLAGLPSRYNEQFF.

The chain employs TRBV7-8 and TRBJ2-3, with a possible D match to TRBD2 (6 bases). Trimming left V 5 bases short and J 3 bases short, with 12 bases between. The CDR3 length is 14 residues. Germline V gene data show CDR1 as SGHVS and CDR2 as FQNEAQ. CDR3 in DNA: TGTGCCAGCAGCCCCCGACGGGAGACAGATACGCAGTATTTT. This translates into CASSPRRETDTQYF.

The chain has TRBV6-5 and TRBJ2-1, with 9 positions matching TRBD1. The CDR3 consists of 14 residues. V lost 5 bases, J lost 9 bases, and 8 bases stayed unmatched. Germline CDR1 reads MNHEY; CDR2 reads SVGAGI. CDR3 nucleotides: TGTGCCAGCAGTAATCGGGACAGGGCGCGTGAGCAGTTCTTC. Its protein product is CASSNRDRAREQFF.

The CDR3 loop is CSVVSPPYGYTF. The CDR3 DNA reads TGCAGCGTTGTATCGCCTCCTTATGGCTACACCTTC. The V and J genes are TRBV29-1 and TRBJ1-2, with unresolved D. Trimming pared 4 bases from V and 5 bases from J, leaving 11 bases between. The V gene's germline CDR1 is SQVTM and CDR2 ANQGSEA. The CDR3 is 12 residues long.

The CDR3 here is CASSLARGRDEQFF. In DNA form, the CDR3 reads TGTGCCAGCAGCTTAGCGCGGGGGAGGGATGAGCAGTTCTTC. This rearrangement joins TRBV7-9 to TRBJ2-1; 7 bases match TRBD2. The length of the CDR3 is 14 residues. Germline loops: CDR1 SEHNR, CDR2 FQNEAQ (reference sequence). V shed 0 bases and J 8 bases; nucleotides not matched to a gene: 4.

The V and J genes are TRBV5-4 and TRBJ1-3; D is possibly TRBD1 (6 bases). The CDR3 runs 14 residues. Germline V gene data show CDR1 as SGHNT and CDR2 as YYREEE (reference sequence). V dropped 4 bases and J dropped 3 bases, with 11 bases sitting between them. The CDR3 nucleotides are TGTGCCAGCAGCGCGGGGGGCTTTGGAAACACCATATATTTT. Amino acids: CASSAGGFGNTIYF.

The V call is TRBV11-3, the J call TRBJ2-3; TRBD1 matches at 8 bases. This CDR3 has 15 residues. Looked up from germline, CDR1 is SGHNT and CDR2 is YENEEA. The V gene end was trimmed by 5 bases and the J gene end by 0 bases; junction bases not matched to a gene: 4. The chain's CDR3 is CASSKRQGSTDTQYF. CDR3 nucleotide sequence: TGTGCCAGCAGCAAGAGACAGGGGAGCACAGATACGCAGTATTTT.

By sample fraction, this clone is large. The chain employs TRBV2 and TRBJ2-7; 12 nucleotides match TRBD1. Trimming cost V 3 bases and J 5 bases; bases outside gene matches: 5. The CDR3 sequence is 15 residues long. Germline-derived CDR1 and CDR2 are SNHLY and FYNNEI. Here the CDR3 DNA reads TGTGCCAGCAGTGAGGGCGGGACAGGGGGCAACGAGCAGTACTTC. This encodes CASSEGGTGGNEQYF.

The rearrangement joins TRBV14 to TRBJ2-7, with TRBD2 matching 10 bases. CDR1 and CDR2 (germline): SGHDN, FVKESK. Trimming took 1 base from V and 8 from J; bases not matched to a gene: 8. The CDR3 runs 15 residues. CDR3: CASSQAASGRSKQYF. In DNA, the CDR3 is TGTGCCAGCAGCCAAGCAGCTAGCGGGAGAAGCAAGCAGTACTTC.